This T cell receptor (beta chain) was captured in a study of regulatory T cells in long-lasting Graves disease. This clonotype was recorded at least ten times. The time point is: newly diagnosed GD, antithyroid drugs for less than 3 months. Isolated PBMC RNA provided the starting material for the TCR library. In each case, Graves' disease was diagnosed per American Thyroid Association guidelines. Assembly of TCR beta libraries relied on iRepertoire HTBI primers together with Arm-PCR of CDR3 regions. In the authors' methods: Samples revealed 62 TRBV and 14 TRBJ segments. TCRdb reanalysed the multiplex PCR reads using MiXCR and keeps one entry per CDR3 protein. For this entry, the V and J calls and clone size follow TCRdb and not the study's own pipeline. The repertoire holds around 450,000 distinct CDR3 sequences, with approximately 15% as singletons. The V gene's germline CDR1 is DFQATT and CDR2 SNEGSKA (reference sequence). V was trimmed by 0 bases and J by 5 bases, leaving 10 bases between them. The CDR3 loop spans 13 amino acids.

This sample also appeared in a second study, on T cells in Graves' hyperthyroidism and ophthalmopathy. Per that study: HTBI primers were the set used in a first-round RT-PCR of the TCR CDR3.

This specimen was peripheral blood mononuclear cells (PBMCs), taken at new diagnosis, from a patient treated with antithyroid drugs. The rearrangement uses TRBV20-1 and TRBJ2-5, with D possibly TRBD2 on 5 matching bases. The origin of this receptor is a woman aged 30 to 39 with Graves disease. The CDR3 bases are TGCAGTGCTAGAGATAAACCGGGGGAGACCCAGTACTTC. It codes for CSARDKPGETQYF.